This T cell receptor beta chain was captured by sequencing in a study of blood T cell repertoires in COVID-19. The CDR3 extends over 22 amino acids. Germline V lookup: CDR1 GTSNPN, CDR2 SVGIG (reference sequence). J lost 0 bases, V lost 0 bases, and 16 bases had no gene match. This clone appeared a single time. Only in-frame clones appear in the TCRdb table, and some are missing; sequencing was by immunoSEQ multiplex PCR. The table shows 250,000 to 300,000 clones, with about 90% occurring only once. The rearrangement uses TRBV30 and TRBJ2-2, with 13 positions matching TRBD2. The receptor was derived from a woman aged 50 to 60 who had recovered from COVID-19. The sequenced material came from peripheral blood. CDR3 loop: CAWSVRGLFGLAGVSNTGELFF. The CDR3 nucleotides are TGTGCCTGGAGTGTACGGGGTTTATTTGGACTAGCGGGGGTCTCGAACACCGGGGAGCTGTTTTTT.